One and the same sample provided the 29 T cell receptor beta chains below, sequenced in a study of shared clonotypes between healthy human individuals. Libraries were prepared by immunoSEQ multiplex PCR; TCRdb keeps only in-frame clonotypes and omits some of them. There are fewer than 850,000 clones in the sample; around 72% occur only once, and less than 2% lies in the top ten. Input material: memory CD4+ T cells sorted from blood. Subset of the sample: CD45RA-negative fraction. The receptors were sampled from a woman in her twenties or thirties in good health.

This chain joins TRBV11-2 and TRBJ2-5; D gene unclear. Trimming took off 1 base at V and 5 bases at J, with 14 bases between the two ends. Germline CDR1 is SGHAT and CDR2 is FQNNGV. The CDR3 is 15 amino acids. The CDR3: CASSLAQDPLETQYF. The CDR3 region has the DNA TGTGCCAGCAGCTTAGCCCAGGACCCCTTGGAGACCCAGTACTTC.

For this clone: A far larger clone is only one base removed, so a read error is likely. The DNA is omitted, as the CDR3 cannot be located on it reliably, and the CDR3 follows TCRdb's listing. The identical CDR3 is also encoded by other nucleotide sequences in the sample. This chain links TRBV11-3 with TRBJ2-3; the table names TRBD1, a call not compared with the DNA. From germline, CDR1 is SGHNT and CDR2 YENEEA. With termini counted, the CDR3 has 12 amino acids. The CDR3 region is CASSVALGAQYF.

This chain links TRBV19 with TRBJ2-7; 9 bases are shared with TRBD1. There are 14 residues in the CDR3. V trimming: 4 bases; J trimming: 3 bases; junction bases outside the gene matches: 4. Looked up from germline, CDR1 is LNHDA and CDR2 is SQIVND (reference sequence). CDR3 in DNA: TGTGCCAGTAGTACGACAGGGGGATTCTACGAGCAGTACTTC. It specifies CASSTTGGFYEQYF.

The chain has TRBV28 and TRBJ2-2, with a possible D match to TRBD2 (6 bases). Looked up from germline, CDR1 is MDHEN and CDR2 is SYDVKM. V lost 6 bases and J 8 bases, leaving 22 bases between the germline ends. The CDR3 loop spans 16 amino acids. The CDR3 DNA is TGTGCCAGCAGCTTACCGGGACTTCCAGATGTTGGGGAGCTGTTTTTT. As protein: CASSLPGLPDVGELFF.

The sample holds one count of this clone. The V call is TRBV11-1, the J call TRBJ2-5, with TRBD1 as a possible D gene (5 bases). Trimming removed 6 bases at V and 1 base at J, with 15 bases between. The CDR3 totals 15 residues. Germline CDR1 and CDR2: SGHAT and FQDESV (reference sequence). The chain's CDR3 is CASRTTLGVQETQYF. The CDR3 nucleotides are TGTGCCAGCAGGACGACGCTAGGGGTCCAAGAGACCCAGTACTTC. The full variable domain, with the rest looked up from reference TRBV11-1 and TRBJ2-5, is EAEVAQSPRYKITEKSQAVAFWCDPISGHATLYWYRQILGQGPELLVQFQDESVVDDSQLPKDRFSAERLKGVDSTLKIQPAELGDSAMYLCASRTTLGVQETQYFGPGTRLLVL.

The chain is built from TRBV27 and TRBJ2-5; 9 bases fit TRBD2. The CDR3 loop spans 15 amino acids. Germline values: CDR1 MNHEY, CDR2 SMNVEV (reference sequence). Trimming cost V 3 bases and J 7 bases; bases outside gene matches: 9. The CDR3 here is CASSFLAGPVGTQYF. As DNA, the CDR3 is TGTGCCAGCAGTTTTCTAGCGGGACCTGTGGGGACCCAGTACTTC.

The CDR3 DNA reads as TGTGCCAGCAGCCTTAGGTTGGGGGCTGGTGAAGCTTTCTTT. This encodes CASSLRLGAGEAFF. The chain is built from TRBV11-1 and TRBJ1-1, with a tentative D call TRBD1 (6 bases). Germline V CDR1 and CDR2: SGHAT, FQDESV (reference sequence). The CDR3 contains 14 residues. Trimming shortened V by 5 bases and J by 7 bases, and 17 bases separated the two germline ends.

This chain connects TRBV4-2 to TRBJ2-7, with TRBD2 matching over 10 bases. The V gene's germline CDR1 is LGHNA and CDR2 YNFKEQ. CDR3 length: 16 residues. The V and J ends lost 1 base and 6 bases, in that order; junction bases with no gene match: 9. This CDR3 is CASSQVPSGREGEQYF. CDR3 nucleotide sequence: TGTGCCAGCAGCCAAGTTCCCAGCGGGAGGGAGGGCGAGCAGTACTTC.

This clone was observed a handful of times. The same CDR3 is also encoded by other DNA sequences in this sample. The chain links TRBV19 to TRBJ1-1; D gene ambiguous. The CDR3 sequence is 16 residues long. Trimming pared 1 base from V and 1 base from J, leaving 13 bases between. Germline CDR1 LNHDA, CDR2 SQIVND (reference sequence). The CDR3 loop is CASSIGGRQTNTEAFF. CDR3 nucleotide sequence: TGTGCCAGTAGTATAGGTGGTAGGCAGACGAACACTGAAGCTTTCTTT.

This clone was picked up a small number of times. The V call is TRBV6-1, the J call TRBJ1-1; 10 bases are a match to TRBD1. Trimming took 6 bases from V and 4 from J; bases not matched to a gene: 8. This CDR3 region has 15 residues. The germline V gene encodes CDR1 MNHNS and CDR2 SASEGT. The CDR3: CASRRGWDRGTEAFF. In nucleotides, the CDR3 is TGTGCCAGCAGGCGAGGTTGGGACAGGGGCACTGAAGCTTTCTTT.

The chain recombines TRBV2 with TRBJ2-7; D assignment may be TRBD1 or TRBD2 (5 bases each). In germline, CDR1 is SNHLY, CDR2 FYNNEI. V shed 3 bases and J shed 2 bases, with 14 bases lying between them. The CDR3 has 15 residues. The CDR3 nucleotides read TGTGCCAGCAGTGAGGGGGTAACTAACACCTACGAGCAGTACTTC. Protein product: CASSEGVTNTYEQYF.

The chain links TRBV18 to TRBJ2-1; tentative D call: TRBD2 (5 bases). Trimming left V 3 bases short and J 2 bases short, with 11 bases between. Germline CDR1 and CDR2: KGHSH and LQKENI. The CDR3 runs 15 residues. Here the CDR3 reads CASSPGMVTYNEQFF. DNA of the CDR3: TGTGCCAGCTCACCCGGGATGGTGACCTACAATGAGCAGTTCTTC.

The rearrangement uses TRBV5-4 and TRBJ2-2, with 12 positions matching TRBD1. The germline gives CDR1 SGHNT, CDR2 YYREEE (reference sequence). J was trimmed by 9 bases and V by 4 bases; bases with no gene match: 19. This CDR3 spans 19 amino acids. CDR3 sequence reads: CASSPSRPGTGGQGRELFF. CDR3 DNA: TGTGCCAGCAGCCCAAGCCGGCCCGGGACAGGGGGCCAAGGCAGGGAGCTGTTTTTT.

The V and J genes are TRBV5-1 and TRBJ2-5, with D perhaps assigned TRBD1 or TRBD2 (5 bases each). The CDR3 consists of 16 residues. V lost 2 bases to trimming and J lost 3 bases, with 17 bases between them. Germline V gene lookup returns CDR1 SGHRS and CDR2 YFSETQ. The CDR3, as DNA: TGCGCCAGCAGCTTAGGGAACTCTGGGGGTGAAGAGACCCAGTACTTC. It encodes CASSLGNSGGEETQYF. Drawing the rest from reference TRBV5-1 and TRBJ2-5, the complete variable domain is KAGVTQTPRYLIKTRGQQVTLSCSPISGHRSVSWYQQTPGQGLQFLFEYFSETQRNKGNFPGRFSGRQFSNSRSEMNVSTLELGDSALYLCASSLGNSGGEETQYFGPGTRLLVL.

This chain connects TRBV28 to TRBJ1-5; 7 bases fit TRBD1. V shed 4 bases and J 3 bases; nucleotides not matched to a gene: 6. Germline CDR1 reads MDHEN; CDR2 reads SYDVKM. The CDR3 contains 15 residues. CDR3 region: CASSSMTGNNQPQHF. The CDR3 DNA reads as TGTGCCAGCAGTTCAATGACAGGGAACAATCAGCCCCAGCATTTT.

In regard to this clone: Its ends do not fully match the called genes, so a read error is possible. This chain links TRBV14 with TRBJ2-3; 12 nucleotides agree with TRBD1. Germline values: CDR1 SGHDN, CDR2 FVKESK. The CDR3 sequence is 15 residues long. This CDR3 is CASSQDRVPGTGGVF. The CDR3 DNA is TGTGCCAGCAGCCAAGATAGAGTACCCGGGACAGGGGGCGTATTT.

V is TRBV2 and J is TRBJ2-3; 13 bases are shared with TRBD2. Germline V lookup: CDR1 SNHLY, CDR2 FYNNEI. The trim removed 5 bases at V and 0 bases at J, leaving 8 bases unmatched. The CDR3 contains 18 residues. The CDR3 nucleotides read TGTGCCAGCAGTCTAGGACTAGCGGGAGTTTCGAGCACAGATACGCAGTATTTT. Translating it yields CASSLGLAGVSSTDTQYF.

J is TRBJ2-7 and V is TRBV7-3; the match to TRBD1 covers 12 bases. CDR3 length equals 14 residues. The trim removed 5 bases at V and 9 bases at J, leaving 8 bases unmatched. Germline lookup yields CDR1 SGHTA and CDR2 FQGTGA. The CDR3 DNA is TGTGCCAGCAGCCCAGGGACAGGGGGCCGGGTGCAGTACTTC. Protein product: CASSPGTGGRVQYF.

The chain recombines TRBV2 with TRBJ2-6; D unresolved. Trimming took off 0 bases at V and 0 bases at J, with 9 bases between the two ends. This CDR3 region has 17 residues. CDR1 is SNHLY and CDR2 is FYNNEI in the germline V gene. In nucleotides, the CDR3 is TGTGCCAGCAGTGAAGCGCGAATGGTCTCTGGGGCCAACGTCCTGACTTTC. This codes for CASSEARMVSGANVLTF.

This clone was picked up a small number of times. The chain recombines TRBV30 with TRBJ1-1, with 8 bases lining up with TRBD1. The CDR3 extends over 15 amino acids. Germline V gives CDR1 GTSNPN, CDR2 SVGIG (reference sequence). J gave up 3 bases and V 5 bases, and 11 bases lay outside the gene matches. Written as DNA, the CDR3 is TGTGCCTGGCAACTCAGGGGGCAGCGTTACACTGAAGCTTTCTTT. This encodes CAWQLRGQRYTEAFF.

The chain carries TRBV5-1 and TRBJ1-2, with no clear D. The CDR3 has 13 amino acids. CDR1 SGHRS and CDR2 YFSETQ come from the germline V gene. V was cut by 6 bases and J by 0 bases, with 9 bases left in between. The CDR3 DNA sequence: TGCGCCAGCACCGCACCCCCTAACTATGGCTACACCTTC. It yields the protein CASTAPPNYGYTF.

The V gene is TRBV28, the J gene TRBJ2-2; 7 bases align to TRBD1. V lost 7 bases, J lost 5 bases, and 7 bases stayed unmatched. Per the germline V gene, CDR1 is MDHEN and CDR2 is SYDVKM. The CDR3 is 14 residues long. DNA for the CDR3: TGTGCCAGCATGTACAGGGGTGGGACCGGGGAGCTGTTTTTT. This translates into CASMYRGGTGELFF.

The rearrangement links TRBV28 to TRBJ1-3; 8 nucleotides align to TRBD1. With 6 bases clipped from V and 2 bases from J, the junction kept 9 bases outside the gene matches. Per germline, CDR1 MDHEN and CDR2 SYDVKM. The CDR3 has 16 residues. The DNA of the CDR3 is TGTGCCAGCAGGGATAGAGACAGGGGAGCTGGAAACACCATATATTTT. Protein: CASRDRDRGAGNTIYF. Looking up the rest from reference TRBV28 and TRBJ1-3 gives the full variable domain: DVKVTQSSRYLVKRTGEKVFLECVQDMDHENMFWYRQDPGLGLRLIYFSYDVKMKEKGDIPEGYSVSREKKERFSLILESASTNQTSMYLCASRDRDRGAGNTIYFGEGSWLTVV.

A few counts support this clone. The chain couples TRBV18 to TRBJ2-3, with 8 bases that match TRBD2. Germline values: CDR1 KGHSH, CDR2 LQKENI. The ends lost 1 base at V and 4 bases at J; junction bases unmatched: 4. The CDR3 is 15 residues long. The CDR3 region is CASSPQLAGPDTQYF. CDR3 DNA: TGTGCCAGCTCACCACAGTTAGCGGGACCAGATACGCAGTATTTT.

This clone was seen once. In DNA form, the CDR3 reads TGTGCCAGCAGTTTTCAAGGGAGTAATTTAAATGAGCAGTTCTTC. It is translated as CASSFQGSNLNEQFF. This chain joins TRBV28 and TRBJ2-1; D is possibly TRBD2 (5 bases). Germline V gene sequence: CDR1 MDHEN, CDR2 SYDVKM. V was cut by 3 bases and J by 7 bases, with 16 bases left in between. There are 15 residues in the CDR3. Complete variable domain (other parts from reference TRBV28 and TRBJ2-1): DVKVTQSSRYLVKRTGEKVFLECVQDMDHENMFWYRQDPGLGLRLIYFSYDVKMKEKGDIPEGYSVSREKKERFSLILESASTNQTSMYLCASSFQGSNLNEQFFGPGTRLTVL.

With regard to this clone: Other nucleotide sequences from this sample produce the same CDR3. DNA for the CDR3: TGTGCCAGCAGCTTGGGACTAGCGGGCACAGATACGCAGTATTTT. Translating gives CASSLGLAGTDTQYF. The chain combines TRBV7-3 with TRBJ2-3; 11 bases line up with TRBD2. Germline CDR1 is SGHTA and CDR2 is FQGTGA. V shed 3 bases, J shed 1 base, and the junction held 0 bases outside the gene matches. The CDR3 sequence is 15 residues long.

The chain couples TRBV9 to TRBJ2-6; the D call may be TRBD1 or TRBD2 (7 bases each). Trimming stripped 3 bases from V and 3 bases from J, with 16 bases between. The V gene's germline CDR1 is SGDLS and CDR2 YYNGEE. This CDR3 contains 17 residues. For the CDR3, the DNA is TGTGCCAGCAGCGGCCTCAGGGGGGGCGGTGGGGCCAACGTCCTGACTTTC. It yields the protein CASSGLRGGGGANVLTF.

The CDR3 sequence: CASSLNAGRETQYF. The DNA for the CDR3 is TGTGCCAGCAGCTTAAACGCTGGGAGAGAGACCCAGTACTTC. This chain joins TRBV5-4 and TRBJ2-5; maybe TRBD2 (5 bases). The CDR3 length is 14 residues. Germline V gene lookup returns CDR1 SGHNT and CDR2 YYREEE (reference sequence). V lost 2 bases, J lost 4 bases, and 12 bases lay in between.

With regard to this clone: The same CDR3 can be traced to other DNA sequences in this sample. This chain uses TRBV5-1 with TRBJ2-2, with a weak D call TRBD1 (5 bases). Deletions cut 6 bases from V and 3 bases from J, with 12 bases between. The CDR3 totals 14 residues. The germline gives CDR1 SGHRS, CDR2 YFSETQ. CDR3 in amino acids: CASNGVGDTGELFF. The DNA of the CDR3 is TGCGCCAGCAATGGGGTAGGGGACACCGGGGAGCTGTTTTTT.